This T cell receptor (beta chain) was sequenced during a study of shared clonotypes between healthy human individuals. All participating donors were Caucasian adults from Nashville, Tennessee. V was pared by 1 base and J by 4 bases, with 11 bases between. The germline gives CDR1 SGHVS, CDR2 FNYEAQ. The CDR3 consists of 15 residues. TCRdb's table, derived via immunoSEQ multiplex PCR, lists solely in-frame clones and lacks some. The data show around 2,000,000 clones, 90% to 95% seen once. Regarding the study as a whole: Four donors shared approximately 5% of their naive CD4 clonotypes.

On this clone itself: Its specificity is unknown.

Material: naive CD4+ T cells sorted from blood. The subset: CD45RA+ positively selected. The source is a man aged 18 to 35 in good health. The chain employs TRBV7-6 and TRBJ2-1; D perhaps matches TRBD1 (6 bases). CDR3 sequence reads: CASSLGRQAYNEQFF. CDR3 DNA sequence: TGTGCCAGCAGCTTAGGGAGACAGGCTTACAATGAGCAGTTCTTC.